This T cell receptor beta chain emerged from a study of T-cell reconstitution after alpha-beta-depleted transplantation in children. During its preparation, the TCRbeta library received unique molecular identifiers. TCRdb re-analysed the PCR reads in MiXCR, keeping a single row per CDR3 protein. The repertoire has about 290,000 distinct CDR3 sequences, 9.5% to 13% of them found once; the top ten carry around 7.5%. This clonotype was seen more than once but under ten times. Its antigen is as yet unknown. Trimming pared 3 bases from V and 4 bases from J, leaving 9 bases between. The length of the CDR3 is 14 residues. Germline CDR1 is LNHDA and CDR2 is SQIVND (reference sequence). Whole-study results and caveats: For some patients, TCRbeta diversity was high at day 60 because of recipient T cells and thymic progenitors that survived. There were reportedly several hundred expanded graft clones from which alpha-beta T cells came about two months after transplant.

The input for sequencing was PBMCs, taken before TCRalphabeta/CD19-depleted stem cell transplant. V and J are TRBV19 and TRBJ1-4, with D unresolved. This clonotype originated in a boy under two years old with acute myeloid leukemia, due to receive a stem cell transplant. CDR3 nucleotides: TGTGCCAGTAGTATCCCCGGGATTAATGAAAAACTGTTTTTT. It translates to CASSIPGINEKLFF.